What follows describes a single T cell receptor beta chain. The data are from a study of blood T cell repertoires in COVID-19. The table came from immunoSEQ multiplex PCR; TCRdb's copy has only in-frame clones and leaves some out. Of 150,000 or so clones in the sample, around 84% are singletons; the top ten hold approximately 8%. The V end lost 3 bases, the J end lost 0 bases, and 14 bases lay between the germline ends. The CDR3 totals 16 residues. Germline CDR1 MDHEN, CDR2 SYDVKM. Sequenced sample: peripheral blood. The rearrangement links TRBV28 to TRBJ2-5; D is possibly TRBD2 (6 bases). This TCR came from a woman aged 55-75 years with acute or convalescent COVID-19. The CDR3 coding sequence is TGTGCCAGCAGTTTGGGCTCTGGGGGGTACCAAGAGACCCAGTACTTC. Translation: CASSLGSGGYQETQYF.